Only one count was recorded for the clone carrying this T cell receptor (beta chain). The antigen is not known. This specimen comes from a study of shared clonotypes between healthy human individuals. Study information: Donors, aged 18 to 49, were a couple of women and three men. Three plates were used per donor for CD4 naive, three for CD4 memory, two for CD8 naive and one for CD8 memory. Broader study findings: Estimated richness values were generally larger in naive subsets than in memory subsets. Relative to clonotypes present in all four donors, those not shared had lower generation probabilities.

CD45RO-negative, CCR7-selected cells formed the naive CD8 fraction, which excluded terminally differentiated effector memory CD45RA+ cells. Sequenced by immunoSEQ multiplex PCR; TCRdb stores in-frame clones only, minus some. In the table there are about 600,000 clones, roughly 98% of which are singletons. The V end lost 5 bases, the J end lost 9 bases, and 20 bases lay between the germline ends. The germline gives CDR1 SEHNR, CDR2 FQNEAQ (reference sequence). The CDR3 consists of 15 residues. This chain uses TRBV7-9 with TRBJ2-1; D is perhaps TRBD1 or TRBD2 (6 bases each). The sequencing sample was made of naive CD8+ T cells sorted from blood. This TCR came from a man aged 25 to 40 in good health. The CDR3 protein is CASSPPGGELGEQFF. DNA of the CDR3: TGTGCCAGCAGCCCGCCCGGGGGCGAGTTGGGTGAGCAGTTCTTC.